This note documents a single T cell receptor beta chain sequence. Its antigen is unknown. The study used a library that attached unique molecular identifiers to individual cDNA molecules. TCRdb processed the RACE reads anew with MiXCR; each CDR3 protein has one entry. The repertoire holds around 250,000 distinct CDR3 sequences, with 7% to 10% as singletons. Time point here: pre-sensitization, week 0. Treatment specified: therapeutic diphenylcyclopropenone sensitization with weekly scalp DPC. Whole blood, unfractionated, served as the material for total RNA extraction. This specimen comes from a study of human T cells and chemical hapten exposure. The study, taken as a whole, reports: There was a positive correlation between PT1 expanded TCR counts and patch test score.

The V gene lost 6 bases and the J gene lost 8 bases, with 12 bases spanning the gap. The CDR3 has 12 amino acids. CDR1 is MNHEY and CDR2 is SMNVEV in the germline V gene (reference sequence). V is TRBV27 and J is TRBJ2-3; D may be TRBD2 (5 bases). This sequence originates from a woman between 40 and 55 years old with alopecia areata. Some clones in this sample may be carry-over from other donors' samples. The specimen was whole blood, collected in connection with sensitization to the hapten diphenylcyclopropenone (DPC). Written as DNA, the CDR3 is TGTGCCAGCAGGGACCGCGGGCTTACGCAGTATTTT. It encodes CASRDRGLTQYF.